A selection of T cell receptor beta chains follows, all from one sample in a study of shared clonotypes between healthy human individuals. Assay: immunoSEQ multiplex PCR; the TCRdb copy retains only in-frame clones and omits some. Of around 600,000 clones listed, 95% to 98% are singletons. Material for sequencing was naive CD8+ T cells sorted from blood. Receptor source: a man aged 30 to 39 in good health. Both conserved end residues are part of each CDR3. The D gene is left open where the match is weak. Only some rows state a clone size, as once, few, many or a class for expanded clones.

D gene: -
J gene: TRBJ2-7
V gene: TRBV29-1
clone size: -
CDR3 protein: CSVLGGSFYEQYF
CDR3 DNA: TGCAGCGTTTTAGGAGGGAGTTTCTACGAGCAGTACTTC

D gene: TRBD1
J gene: TRBJ2-1
V gene: TRBV11-2
clone size: -
CDR3 protein: CASSLGTGGIDEQFF
CDR3 DNA: TGTGCCAGCAGCTTAGGGACAGGGGGCATTGATGAGCAGTTCTTC

D gene: -
J gene: TRBJ2-1
V gene: TRBV5-6
clone size: -
CDR3 protein: CASSGEKYEQFF
CDR3 DNA: TGTGCCAGCTCGGGAGAAAAGTATGAGCAGTTCTTC

D gene: -
J gene: TRBJ2-1
V gene: TRBV15
clone size: -
CDR3 protein: CATSRGLEQFF
CDR3 DNA: TGTGCCACCAGCAGGGGTCTCGAGCAGTTCTTC

D gene: -
J gene: TRBJ1-2
V gene: TRBV28
clone size: -
CDR3 protein: CASVTYVNRDNRPINYGYTF
CDR3 DNA: TGTGCCAGTGTTACGTACGTTAACCGGGACAACAGACCAATTAACTATGGCTACACCTTC

D gene: -
J gene: TRBJ2-5
V gene: TRBV4-2
clone size: -
CDR3 protein: CASSPRVLGETQYF
CDR3 DNA: TGTGCCAGCAGCCCCCGGGTCCTTGGGGAGACCCAGTACTTC

D gene: -
J gene: TRBJ1-5
V gene: TRBV7-9
clone size: -
CDR3 protein: CASSLGTEGGQPQHF
CDR3 DNA: TGTGCCAGCAGCTTAGGGACAGAGGGCGGTCAGCCCCAGCATTTT

D gene: TRBD1
J gene: TRBJ2-1
V gene: TRBV4-3
clone size: -
CDR3 protein: CASSYDRAGGVFNEQFF
CDR3 DNA: TGCGCCAGCAGCTACGATCGGGCAGGGGGCGTATTCAATGAGCAGTTCTTC

D gene: TRBD2
J gene: TRBJ2-3
V gene: TRBV11-2
clone size: once
CDR3 protein: CASSYVGGLPDTQYF
CDR3 DNA: TGTGCCAGCAGTTACGTCGGGGGACTACCAGATACGCAGTATTTT

D gene: TRBD2
J gene: TRBJ2-1
V gene: TRBV9
clone size: -
CDR3 protein: CASSVLGTTHYNEQFF
CDR3 DNA: TGTGCCAGCAGCGTCCTGGGGACTACCCACTACAATGAGCAGTTCTTC

D gene: TRBD2
J gene: TRBJ2-4
V gene: TRBV11-2
clone size: -
CDR3 protein: CASSPFPGLAENIQYF
CDR3 DNA: TGTGCCAGCAGCCCCTTCCCGGGACTAGCGGAAAACATTCAGTACTTC

D gene: -
J gene: TRBJ2-1
V gene: TRBV7-9
clone size: -
CDR3 protein: CASSSGHFYNEQFF
CDR3 DNA: TGTGCCAGCAGCTCAGGACACTTCTACAATGAGCAGTTCTTC

D gene: TRBD1
J gene: TRBJ1-1
V gene: TRBV14
clone size: -
CDR3 protein: CASSQRQGRVTEAFF
CDR3 DNA: TGTGCCAGCAGCCAAAGACAGGGTAGGGTAACTGAAGCTTTCTTT

D gene: -
J gene: TRBJ2-4
V gene: TRBV9
clone size: -
CDR3 protein: CASSPGDLGQAKNIQYF
CDR3 DNA: TGTGCCAGCAGCCCAGGAGACCTAGGGCAAGCCAAAAACATTCAGTACTTC

D gene: -
J gene: TRBJ2-7
V gene: TRBV2
clone size: -
CDR3 protein: CASSGTVYEQYF
CDR3 DNA: TGTGCCAGCAGTGGGACTGTCTACGAGCAGTACTTC

D gene: -
J gene: TRBJ2-7
V gene: TRBV27
clone size: -
CDR3 protein: CASSLSTGIEQYF
CDR3 DNA: TGTGCCAGCAGTTTATCCACAGGGATCGAGCAGTACTTC

D gene: -
J gene: TRBJ1-1
V gene: TRBV7-6
clone size: -
CDR3 protein: CASSAQMNTEAFF
CDR3 DNA: TGTGCCAGCAGCGCACAGATGAACACTGAAGCTTTCTTT

D gene: -
J gene: TRBJ1-2
V gene: TRBV7-9
clone size: -
CDR3 protein: CASSSGEGLNYGYTF
CDR3 DNA: TGTGCCAGCAGCTCCGGGGAGGGCCTTAACTATGGCTACACCTTC

D gene: -
J gene: TRBJ2-7
V gene: TRBV27
clone size: -
CDR3 protein: CASSLSGGTYEQYF
CDR3 DNA: TGTGCCAGCAGTTTATCCGGCGGGACCTACGAGCAGTACTTC

D gene: -
J gene: TRBJ2-1
V gene: TRBV7-8
clone size: -
CDR3 protein: CASSFRGTTYNEQFF
CDR3 DNA: TGTGCCAGCAGCTTTAGAGGCACAACCTACAATGAGCAGTTCTTC

D gene: -
J gene: TRBJ2-7
V gene: TRBV5-4
clone size: -
CDR3 protein: CASSPPQVTTGPPYEQYF
CDR3 DNA: TGTGCCAGCAGCCCCCCTCAAGTTACGACAGGACCCCCCTACGAGCAGTACTTC

D gene: -
J gene: TRBJ2-7
V gene: TRBV7-9
clone size: -
CDR3 protein: CASSFGSSYEQYF
CDR3 DNA: TGTGCCAGCAGCTTTGGATCTTCCTACGAGCAGTACTTC

D gene: -
J gene: TRBJ1-1
V gene: TRBV2
clone size: -
CDR3 protein: CASSKPSPVAATEAFF
CDR3 DNA: TGTGCCAGCAGTAAACCCTCCCCAGTTGCGGCCACTGAAGCTTTCTTT

D gene: TRBD2
J gene: TRBJ2-7
V gene: TRBV29-1
clone size: -
CDR3 protein: CSAVRGAQPYEQYF
CDR3 DNA: TGCAGCGCTGTGCGGGGGGCGCAACCCTACGAGCAGTACTTC

D gene: -
J gene: TRBJ1-2
V gene: TRBV4-1
clone size: -
CDR3 protein: CASSQELAYGLTVGSDYGYTF
CDR3 DNA: TGCGCCAGCAGCCAAGAGTTGGCCTACGGCTTGACAGTGGGTAGTGACTATGGCTACACCTTC

D gene: -
J gene: TRBJ1-2
V gene: TRBV28
clone size: -
CDR3 protein: CASRSQGLGGYTF
CDR3 DNA: TGTGCCAGCAGATCTCAGGGGCTCGGGGGCTACACCTTC

D gene: -
J gene: TRBJ1-1
V gene: TRBV5-6
clone size: -
CDR3 protein: CASSLFRGEEWSNTEAFF
CDR3 DNA: TGTGCCAGCAGCTTGTTTAGGGGCGAGGAATGGTCCAACACTGAAGCTTTCTTT

D gene: -
J gene: TRBJ1-1
V gene: TRBV28
clone size: once
CDR3 protein: CASSIGTKNLNTEAFF
CDR3 DNA: TGTGCCAGCAGCATCGGGACAAAGAATTTGAACACTGAAGCTTTCTTT

D gene: TRBD1
J gene: TRBJ1-3
V gene: TRBV30
clone size: -
CDR3 protein: CAWSAGTGIGNTIYF
CDR3 DNA: TGTGCCTGGAGCGCAGGGACAGGGATAGGAAACACCATATATTTT

D gene: -
J gene: TRBJ2-5
V gene: TRBV10-2
clone size: once
CDR3 protein: CASRVDNQETQYF
CDR3 DNA: TGCGCCAGCAGGGTGGACAATCAAGAGACCCAGTACTTC

D gene: TRBD2
J gene: TRBJ2-7
V gene: TRBV6-5
clone size: once
CDR3 protein: CASRVTSGWGEEQYF
CDR3 DNA: TGTGCCAGCAGGGTGACTAGCGGGTGGGGTGAGGAGCAGTACTTC

D gene: TRBD2
J gene: TRBJ2-1
V gene: TRBV7-6
clone size: -
CDR3 protein: CASTPWAAGPSGPNSYNEQFF
CDR3 DNA: TGTGCCAGCACCCCTTGGGCCGCCGGTCCTAGCGGGCCCAACTCCTACAATGAGCAGTTCTTC

D gene: TRBD2
J gene: TRBJ2-7
V gene: TRBV7-9
clone size: -
CDR3 protein: CASSPRAPETSGSYEQYF
CDR3 DNA: TGTGCCAGCAGCCCGCGGGCCCCCGAGACTAGCGGTTCCTACGAGCAGTACTTC

D gene: -
J gene: TRBJ2-3
V gene: TRBV11-2
clone size: -
CDR3 protein: CASNSFASRTDTQYF
CDR3 DNA: TGTGCCAGCAACTCTTTCGCGTCTAGGACAGATACGCAGTATTTT

D gene: -
J gene: TRBJ2-1
V gene: TRBV19
clone size: -
CDR3 protein: CASSILSSYNEQFF
CDR3 DNA: TGTGCCAGTAGTATTCTGAGCTCCTACAATGAGCAGTTCTTC

D gene: TRBD1
J gene: TRBJ2-1
V gene: TRBV29-1
clone size: -
CDR3 protein: CSGQYRGSYNEQFF
CDR3 DNA: TGCAGCGGGCAATACAGGGGCTCCTACAATGAGCAGTTCTTC

D gene: -
J gene: TRBJ1-5
V gene: TRBV5-1
clone size: -
CDR3 protein: CASAYPGRCSNQPQHF
CDR3 DNA: TGCGCCAGCGCTTACCCGGGACGTTGTAGCAATCAGCCCCAGCATTTT

D gene: -
J gene: TRBJ1-2
V gene: TRBV11-2
clone size: -
CDR3 protein: CASSSSDSHGYTF
CDR3 DNA: TGTGCCAGCAGCTCCTCAGACAGTCATGGCTACACCTTC

D gene: -
J gene: TRBJ2-7
V gene: TRBV30
clone size: -
CDR3 protein: CAWSPGAASTYEQYF
CDR3 DNA: TGTGCCTGGAGCCCCGGTGCGGCGAGTACCTACGAGCAGTACTTC

D gene: -
J gene: TRBJ2-3
V gene: TRBV29-1
clone size: -
CDR3 protein: CSVEASVGASSTDTQYF
CDR3 DNA: TGCAGCGTTGAAGCCTCCGTCGGGGCGAGTAGCACAGATACGCAGTATTTT

D gene: -
J gene: TRBJ2-3
V gene: TRBV14
clone size: -
CDR3 protein: CASSQDREGLEPDTQYF
CDR3 DNA: TGTGCCAGCAGCCAAGATCGGGAAGGGCTGGAGCCCGATACGCAGTATTTT

D gene: -
J gene: TRBJ2-3
V gene: TRBV4-1
clone size: -
CDR3 protein: CASSQERPDTQYF
CDR3 DNA: TGCGCCAGCAGCCAAGAGAGACCCGATACGCAGTATTTT

D gene: TRBD2
J gene: TRBJ2-1
V gene: TRBV9
clone size: -
CDR3 protein: CASSAGTSGSSNEQFF
CDR3 DNA: TGTGCCAGCAGCGCTGGGACTAGCGGGAGTTCCAATGAGCAGTTCTTC

D gene: TRBD1
J gene: TRBJ2-7
V gene: TRBV9
clone size: -
CDR3 protein: CASSVRDRGPGEQYF
CDR3 DNA: TGTGCCAGCAGCGTCCGGGACAGGGGCCCAGGTGAGCAGTACTTC

D gene: -
J gene: TRBJ2-1
V gene: TRBV15
clone size: -
CDR3 protein: CATSRVRDPEQFF
CDR3 DNA: TGTGCCACCAGCAGAGTCCGGGACCCTGAGCAGTTCTTC

D gene: -
J gene: TRBJ1-3
V gene: TRBV15
clone size: -
CDR3 protein: CATSRVFSGNTIYF
CDR3 DNA: TGTGCCACCAGCAGGGTATTCTCTGGAAACACCATATATTTT

D gene: -
J gene: TRBJ2-5
V gene: TRBV11-2
clone size: -
CDR3 protein: CATTGMEETQYF
CDR3 DNA: TGTGCCACCACAGGGATGGAAGAGACCCAGTACTTC

D gene: TRBD2
J gene: TRBJ2-7
V gene: TRBV28
clone size: -
CDR3 protein: CASSFRLAGAAEQYF
CDR3 DNA: TGTGCCAGCAGTTTTCGACTAGCGGGAGCGGCCGAGCAGTACTTC

D gene: -
J gene: TRBJ2-3
V gene: TRBV28
clone size: -
CDR3 protein: CASSRSSGGTDTQYF
CDR3 DNA: TGTGCCAGCAGCCGCTCCAGCGGAGGCACAGATACGCAGTATTTT

D gene: -
J gene: TRBJ1-1
V gene: TRBV7-2
clone size: -
CDR3 protein: CASSPAASWDTEAFF
CDR3 DNA: TGTGCCAGCAGCCCTGCCGCCTCCTGGGACACTGAAGCTTTCTTT

D gene: -
J gene: TRBJ2-7
V gene: TRBV28
clone size: -
CDR3 protein: CASSFVAPYEQYF
CDR3 DNA: TGTGCCAGCAGTTTCGTCGCTCCCTACGAGCAGTACTTC

D gene: -
J gene: TRBJ1-2
V gene: TRBV7-9
clone size: -
CDR3 protein: CASSTDMGAQRYGYTF
CDR3 DNA: TGTGCCAGCAGCACAGACATGGGTGCCCAGAGGTATGGCTACACCTTC

D gene: TRBD1
J gene: TRBJ2-2
V gene: TRBV29-1
clone size: -
CDR3 protein: CSVETGESTGELFF
CDR3 DNA: TGCAGCGTTGAGACAGGGGAGAGCACCGGGGAGCTGTTTTTT

D gene: -
J gene: TRBJ1-2
V gene: TRBV27
clone size: -
CDR3 protein: CASSLSGTRSRYTF
CDR3 DNA: TGTGCCAGCAGTTTATCCGGGACACGGTCTCGCTACACCTTC

D gene: -
J gene: TRBJ2-7
V gene: TRBV5-5
clone size: -
CDR3 protein: CASSFGLAREQYF
CDR3 DNA: TGTGCCAGCAGCTTCGGGCTAGCGAGAGAGCAGTACTTC

D gene: TRBD2
J gene: TRBJ2-1
V gene: TRBV6-5
clone size: once
CDR3 protein: CASSTSGSDYNEQFF
CDR3 DNA: TGTGCCAGCAGTACTAGCGGGAGCGACTACAATGAGCAGTTCTTC

D gene: -
J gene: TRBJ2-1
V gene: TRBV29-1
clone size: -
CDR3 protein: CSVAGPGEQFF
CDR3 DNA: TGCAGCGTTGCGGGGCCGGGGGAGCAGTTCTTC

D gene: -
J gene: TRBJ2-1
V gene: TRBV4-1
clone size: -
CDR3 protein: CASSQGGWEQFF
CDR3 DNA: TGCGCCAGCAGCCAAGGGGGTTGGGAGCAGTTCTTC